Listed here are 23 T cell receptor beta chains from one sample, sequenced in a study of shared clonotypes between healthy human individuals. Measured with immunoSEQ multiplex PCR; TCRdb has only the in-frame clones, and not every one. The sample carries more than 2 million clones, 85% to 95% recorded once. The sequenced material came from naive CD4+ T cells sorted from blood. Subset denoted: CD45RA+ positively selected. Receptors were obtained from a man aged 18 to 30 in good health.

The rearrangement joins TRBV15 to TRBJ1-2; D is perhaps TRBD1 (5 bases). CDR3 length equals 15 residues. Per germline, CDR1 LNHNV and CDR2 YYDKDF (reference sequence). Trimming stripped 3 bases from V and 8 bases from J, with 19 bases between. Written as DNA, the CDR3 is TGTGCCACCAGCAGGGGGTCTGAGGGGCTGAGAGGCTACACCTTC. Translating it yields CATSRGSEGLRGYTF.

Only a few counts were recorded for this clone. The same CDR3 can be traced to other DNA sequences in this sample. J is TRBJ1-1 and V is TRBV20-1; unclear D gene. The CDR3 covers 10 residues. V shed 6 bases and J shed 0 bases, with 2 bases lying between them. CDR1 is DFQATT and CDR2 is SNEGSKA in the germline V gene (reference sequence). CDR3 in amino acids: CSAMNTEAFF. The CDR3 DNA sequence: TGCAGTGCGATGAACACTGAAGCTTTCTTT.

This sequence joins TRBV10-1 and TRBJ2-3; 11 bases line up with TRBD1. CDR1 is WNHNN, CDR2 SYGVQD, per germline (reference sequence). The CDR3 is 14 residues long. Trimming cost V 6 bases and J 5 bases; bases outside gene matches: 4. CDR3 sequence: CASSRDRGEDTQYF. The CDR3 DNA is TGCGCCAGCAGCCGGGACAGGGGGGAAGATACGCAGTATTTT.

This clone was seen a handful of times. At the DNA level, this CDR3 is encoded by other sequences in the same sample as well. The J gene is TRBJ1-3, the V gene TRBV6-5; TRBD1 matches 7 bases. Germline V lookup: CDR1 MNHEY, CDR2 SVGAGI. J gave up 0 bases and V 5 bases, and 1 base lay outside the gene matches. The CDR3 is 14 amino acids. The CDR3 coding sequence is TGTGCCAGCAGTAGGGACAGCTCTGGAAACACCATATATTTT. Protein sequence: CASSRDSSGNTIYF.

The chain is built from TRBV5-1 and TRBJ1-2; 8 nucleotides match TRBD1. V trimming: 3 bases; J trimming: 6 bases; junction bases outside the gene matches: 10. Germline V gene lookup returns CDR1 SGHRS and CDR2 YFSETQ. This CDR3 comprises 15 residues. The CDR3 DNA sequence: TGCGCCAGCAGCTCCGGACAGGGAGTGTTGGATGGCTACACCTTC. This gives the protein CASSSGQGVLDGYTF.

The J gene is TRBJ2-7, the V gene TRBV13; D call uncertain. The length of the CDR3 is 15 residues. Trimming took off 5 bases at V and 1 base at J, with 15 bases between the two ends. Per germline, CDR1 PRHDT and CDR2 FYEKMQ (reference sequence). CDR3 sequence: CASSLKSLTSYEQYF. The CDR3 DNA is TGTGCCAGCAGCCTAAAGTCACTTACATCCTACGAGCAGTACTTC.

This sequence joins TRBV6-1 and TRBJ2-1, with 7 bases fitting TRBD2. The ends lost 6 bases at V and 7 bases at J; junction bases unmatched: 12. The CDR3 length is 15 residues. CDR1 MNHNS and CDR2 SASEGT come from the germline V gene. Here the CDR3 DNA reads TGTGCCAGCAGGACGGGGGAGGGTGGCAGAAATGAGCAGTTCTTC. Translation: CASRTGEGGRNEQFF.

A note on this clone: Other DNA sequences from this sample encode an identical CDR3 as well. The rearrangement joins TRBV6-5 to TRBJ1-2; tentative D call: TRBD1 (6 bases). CDR3 length: 13 residues. CDR1 MNHEY and CDR2 SVGAGI come from the germline V gene. The V end was cut by 5 bases, the J end by 2 bases, with 9 bases between. CDR3: CASSRTENYGYTF. CDR3 in DNA: TGTGCCAGCAGTAGGACAGAGAACTATGGCTACACCTTC.

The J gene is TRBJ2-1, the V gene TRBV25-1; 8 bases map to TRBD2. Germline assignment: CDR1 MGHDK and CDR2 SYGVNS. J was trimmed by 7 bases and V by 0 bases; bases with no gene match: 11. The CDR3 contains 17 residues. The CDR3 reads CASSEYPRAGERNEQFF. CDR3 nucleotides: TGTGCCAGCAGTGAATACCCTCGAGCGGGAGAGAGGAATGAGCAGTTCTTC.

The V call is TRBV6-5, the J call TRBJ1-1, with 9 nucleotides matching TRBD1. The CDR3 covers 15 residues. In germline, CDR1 is MNHEY, CDR2 SVGAGI. V gave up 7 bases and J gave up 2 bases; unmatched junction bases: 8. CDR3 sequence reads: CASIQGARFNTEAFF. The CDR3 DNA reads as TGTGCCAGCATACAGGGGGCGCGATTTAACACTGAAGCTTTCTTT.

The chain links TRBV19 to TRBJ1-4, with D possibly TRBD1 on 5 matching bases. The V and J ends lost 6 bases and 2 bases respectively, with 13 bases between them. The V gene's germline CDR1 is LNHDA and CDR2 SQIVND (reference sequence). The CDR3 runs to 15 residues. CDR3 sequence (DNA): TGTGCCAGTAGAACGTCCGGGACCACTAATGAAAAACTGTTTTTT. It specifies CASRTSGTTNEKLFF.

V gene TRBV7-9 combines with J gene TRBJ2-7; D tentatively reads TRBD1 or TRBD2 (6 bases each). There are 14 residues in the CDR3. The germline V gene encodes CDR1 SEHNR and CDR2 FQNEAQ (reference sequence). Trimming took off 3 bases at V and 2 bases at J, with 11 bases between the two ends. The CDR3 is CASSFKGGPYEQYF. In DNA, the CDR3 is TGTGCCAGCAGCTTTAAAGGGGGGCCCTACGAGCAGTACTTC.

This clone occurred once. The V gene is TRBV19, the J gene TRBJ1-2, with 7 bases aligning to TRBD1. V gave up 4 bases and J gave up 3 bases; unmatched junction bases: 8. The germline CDR1 and CDR2 sequences are LNHDA and SQIVND (reference sequence). This CDR3 is built from 15 residues. The CDR3 loop reads CASSKGGQAHYGYTF. Here the CDR3 DNA reads TGTGCCAGTAGTAAGGGCGGACAGGCCCACTATGGCTACACCTTC.

About this clone: The sample has other DNA sequences that encode this CDR3 too. V is TRBV5-1 and J is TRBJ2-7; 9 nucleotides line up with TRBD1. J was trimmed by 4 bases and V by 4 bases; bases with no gene match: 6. Looked up from germline, CDR1 is SGHRS and CDR2 is YFSETQ. The CDR3 spans 14 residues. The CDR3 DNA sequence: TGCGCCAGCAGCCTGACAGGGGGAACTTACGAGCAGTACTTC. Translation: CASSLTGGTYEQYF.

This chain connects TRBV30 to TRBJ1-6; D is unresolved. This CDR3 has 15 amino acids. Trimming took off 0 bases at V and 7 bases at J, with 13 bases between the two ends. Germline assignment: CDR1 GTSNPN and CDR2 SVGIG (reference sequence). The CDR3 coding sequence is TGTGCCTGGAGTGTACTTAGGACTCAGAATTCACCCCTCCACTTT. This codes for CAWSVLRTQNSPLHF.

The chain links TRBV30 to TRBJ1-2; TRBD1 aligns across 12 bases. The CDR3 runs 20 residues. The ends lost 4 bases at V and 7 bases at J; junction bases unmatched: 25. Germline lookup yields CDR1 GTSNPN and CDR2 SVGIG (reference sequence). CDR3 DNA: TGTGCCTGGAAGGTCACACTCTCCCTCGGTCCGGGACAGGGGGCTAGTGGCTACACCTTC. The encoded protein is CAWKVTLSLGPGQGASGYTF.

As to this clone: A read error is likely, as this CDR3 ends without the conserved phenylalanine or tryptophan. V gene TRBV6-5 combines with J gene TRBJ1-2, with a weak D call TRBD1 (5 bases). Germline loops: CDR1 MNHEY, CDR2 SVGAGI. Trimming took 5 bases from V and 2 from J, leaving 12 bases between them. This CDR3 is 14 amino acids long. CDR3 sequence reads: CASSTRDGNYGYTL. CDR3 coding DNA: TGTGCCAGCAGTACTAGGGACGGAAACTATGGCTACACCCTC.

This chain joins TRBV6-1 and TRBJ2-3; weak D call: TRBD2 (6 bases). Germline CDR1 MNHNS, CDR2 SASEGT. Trimming took 1 base from V and 8 from J, leaving 13 bases between them. This CDR3 has 14 amino acids. The CDR3 is CASSEGGGTRTQYF. CDR3 bases: TGTGCCAGCAGTGAAGGGGGCGGGACGCGTACGCAGTATTTT.

DNA for the CDR3: TGTGCCATCAGTTCAGGGCTTGCGAACACCGGGGAGCTGTTTTTT. This gives the protein CAISSGLANTGELFF. The chain is built from TRBV10-3 and TRBJ2-2; maybe TRBD1 (5 bases). The CDR3 has 15 amino acids. Trimming removed 5 bases at V and 0 bases at J, with 10 bases between. Germline CDR1 ENHRY, CDR2 SYGVKD.

V usage is TRBV5-6 and J usage is TRBJ2-5; the D is unclear. CDR3 length: 14 residues. Germline-derived CDR1 and CDR2 are SGHDT and YYEEEE. The V and J ends lost 0 bases and 5 bases respectively, with 11 bases between them. The CDR3 region has the DNA TGTGCCAGCAGCTTGGTTTCGGGTTTGGAGACCCAGTACTTC. Encoded protein: CASSLVSGLETQYF.

The chain has TRBV6-5 and TRBJ2-7; 7 bases are a match to TRBD1. The CDR3 has 15 amino acids. Trimming cost V 6 bases and J 2 bases; bases outside gene matches: 10. Germline values: CDR1 MNHEY, CDR2 SVGAGI. CDR3 region: CASSLEQGLAYEQYF. The DNA of the CDR3 is TGTGCCAGCAGCCTTGAACAGGGGCTGGCCTACGAGCAGTACTTC.

The DNA for the CDR3 is TGTGCCAGCAAAAGCGGGAGTCCCTACGAGCAGTACTTC. Its protein is CASKSGSPYEQYF. The gene calls are TRBV6-5 and TRBJ2-5, with 8 bases fitting TRBD2. The DNA end favors TRBJ2-7, so the J call may be wrong. The CDR3 loop spans 13 amino acids. Germline loops: CDR1 MNHEY, CDR2 SVGAGI.

V and J are TRBV6-6 and TRBJ2-7, with 8 bases identical to TRBD1. The germline CDR1 and CDR2 sequences are MNHNY and SVGAGI (reference sequence). The CDR3 is 15 amino acids. The V gene end was trimmed by 5 bases and the J gene end by 4 bases; junction bases not matched to a gene: 10. The CDR3 spells CASSRGQGGGYEQYF. The CDR3 DNA follows: TGTGCCAGCAGTCGAGGACAGGGAGGAGGGTACGAGCAGTACTTC.